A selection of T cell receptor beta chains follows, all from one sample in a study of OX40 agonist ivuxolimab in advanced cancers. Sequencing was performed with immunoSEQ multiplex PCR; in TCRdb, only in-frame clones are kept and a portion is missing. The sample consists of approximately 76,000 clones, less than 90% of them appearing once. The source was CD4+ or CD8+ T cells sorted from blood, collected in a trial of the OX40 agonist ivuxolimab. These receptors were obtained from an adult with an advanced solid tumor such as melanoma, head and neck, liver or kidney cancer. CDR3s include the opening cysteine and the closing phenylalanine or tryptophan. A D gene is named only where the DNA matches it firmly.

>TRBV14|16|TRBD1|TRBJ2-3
TGTGCCAGCAGCCAGAAGTTACAGGGGGCTGGAGATACGCAGTATTTT
CASSQKLQGAGDTQYF
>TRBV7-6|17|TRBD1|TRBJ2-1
TGTGCCAGCAGCACACCTTCCGGGACAGGGGAACTTAATGAGCAGTTCTTC
CASSTPSGTGELNEQFF
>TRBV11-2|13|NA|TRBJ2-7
TGTGCCAGCAGCTTGGCTAGCAGCTACGAGCAGTACTTC
CASSLASSYEQYF
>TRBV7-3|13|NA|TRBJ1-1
TGTGCCAGCAGCCGGGACACGAACACTGAAGCTTTCTTT
CASSRDTNTEAFF
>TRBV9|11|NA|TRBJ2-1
TGTGCCAGCAGCGTAGATTATGAGCAGTTCTTC
CASSVDYEQFF
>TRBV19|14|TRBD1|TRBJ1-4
TGTGCCAGTAGGCCGGGACAGGGGGAAGAAAAACTGTTTTTT
CASRPGQGEEKLFF
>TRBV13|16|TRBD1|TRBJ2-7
TGTGCCAGCAGCACCCTCCTTAAGGGACAGTACTACGAGCAGTACTTC
CASSTLLKGQYYEQYF
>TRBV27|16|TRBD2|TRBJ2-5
TGTGCCAGCAGTGTAGGGACTAGCGGGAGGGGGGAGACCCAGTACTTC
CASSVGTSGRGETQYF
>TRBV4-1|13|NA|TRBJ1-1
TGCGCCAGCAGCCGTGGGACGGACACTGAAGCTTTCTTT
CASSRGTDTEAFF
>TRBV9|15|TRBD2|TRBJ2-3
TGTGCCAGCAGCGTTAGCGGGAGGGCCGCGGATACGCAGTATTTT
CASSVSGRAADTQYF
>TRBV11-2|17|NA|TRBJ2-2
TGTGCCAGCAGCTTAGACCTTCTCAGGGTGGACACCGGGGAGCTGTTTTTT
CASSLDLLRVDTGELFF
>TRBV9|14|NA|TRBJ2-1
TGTGCCAGCAGCGTAAAACCTCAGGGCAATGAGCAGTTCTTC
CASSVKPQGNEQFF
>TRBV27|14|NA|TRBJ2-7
TGTGCCAGCAACACCAGGGGTTTCCCGGACCAGCAGTACTTC
CASNTRGFPDQQYF
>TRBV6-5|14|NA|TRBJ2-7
TGTGCCAGCAGTTATGACTACCAATCCTACGAGCAGTACTTC
CASSYDYQSYEQYF
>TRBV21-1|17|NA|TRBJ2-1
TGTGCCAGCAGCAAGTCTTTGGGCGCCGGGAACTACAATGAGCAGTTCTTC
CASSKSLGAGNYNEQFF
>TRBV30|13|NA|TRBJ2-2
TGTGCCTGGAGTGGGAGTATAGCCGGGGAGCTGTTTTTT
CAWSGSIAGELFF